This T cell receptor (beta chain) derives from a study of neoadjuvant anti-PD-1 for oral cavity cancer. Here immunoSEQ multiplex PCR was the method, and the copy in TCRdb shows in-frame clones only, minus some. The repertoire holds approximately 13,000 clones, roughly 74% seen once, with less than 3.5% in the top ten. As for time point: after neoadjuvant nivolumab, at surgical resection. This TCR derives from a person between 35 and 79 years old with oral cavity squamous cell carcinoma. The sample here was PBMCs, taken after nivolumab (anti-PD-1) treatment.

CDR3 nucleotides: TGTGCCAGCAGCTTGGGATGGGGCACCTGGGACCAAGAGACCCAGTACTTC. Translating gives CASSLGWGTWDQETQYF. The rearrangement joins TRBV5-6 to TRBJ2-5; D may be TRBD1 (5 bases). Germline V gene data show CDR1 as SGHDT and CDR2 as YYEEEE. The V gene lost 0 bases and the J gene lost 0 bases, with 15 bases spanning the gap. The CDR3 consists of 17 residues.